This TCR beta chain was identified during a study of T cells in Graves' hyperthyroidism and ophthalmopathy. Whole-study findings and limits: A model of 13 V-J features distinguished ophthalmopathy from stable hyperthyroidism.

Points on this clonotype: The antigen is unknown.

Amplification of TCR beta CDR3 regions used RNA as the template. First-round RT-PCR of the TCR CDR3 relied on the HTBI primer set. Each CDR3 protein is one row after TCRdb ran MiXCR on the multiplex PCR reads. The table has hundreds of thousands of distinct CDR3 sequences, about two fifths seen once; the top ten hold 8% to 9%. Sample: blood. This clonotype originated in a man younger than 35 with Graves' hyperthyroidism.

CDR3: CSVTTSTDTQYF. CDR3 in DNA: TGCAGCGTTACGACTAGCACAGATACGCAGTATTTT. The chain has TRBV29-1 and TRBJ2-3; unclear D gene. The CDR3 runs to 12 residues. Trimming took off 5 bases at V and 0 bases at J, with 6 bases between the two ends. Germline CDR1 and CDR2: SQVTM and ANQGSEA.